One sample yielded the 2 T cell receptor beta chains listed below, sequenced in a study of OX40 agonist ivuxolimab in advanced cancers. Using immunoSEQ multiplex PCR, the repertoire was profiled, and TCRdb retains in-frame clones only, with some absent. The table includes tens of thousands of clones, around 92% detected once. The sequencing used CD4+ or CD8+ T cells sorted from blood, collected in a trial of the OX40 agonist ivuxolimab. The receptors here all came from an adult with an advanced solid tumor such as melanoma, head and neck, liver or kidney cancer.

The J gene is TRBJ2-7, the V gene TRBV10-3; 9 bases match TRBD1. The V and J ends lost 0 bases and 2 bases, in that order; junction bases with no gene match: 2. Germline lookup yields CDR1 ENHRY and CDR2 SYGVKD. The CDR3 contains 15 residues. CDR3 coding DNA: TGTGCCATCAGTGAGTCAGGACAGGGGACCTACGAGCAGTACTTC. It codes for CAISESGQGTYEQYF.

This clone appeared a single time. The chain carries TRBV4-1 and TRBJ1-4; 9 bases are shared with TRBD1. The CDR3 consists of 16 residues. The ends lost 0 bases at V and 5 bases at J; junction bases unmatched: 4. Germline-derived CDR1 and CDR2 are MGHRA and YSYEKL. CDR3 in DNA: TGCGCCAGCAGCCAAGATTGGGGGACAGGGAATGAAAAACTGTTTTTT. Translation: CASSQDWGTGNEKLFF.